This T cell receptor beta chain was sequenced in a study of T cells after yellow fever vaccination. This clonotype was seen a handful of times. The CDR3 covers 13 residues. Per the germline V gene, CDR1 is SGHRS and CDR2 is YFSETQ. Deletions cut 6 bases from V and 2 bases from J, with 11 bases between. Making TCR cDNA involved 5'RACE template switching, which added UMIs and a universal primer site. TCRdb fed the 5' RACE reads into MiXCR, producing one record per CDR3 protein. The data show just under 600,000 distinct CDR3 sequences, approximately 12% seen once. The sample consisted of PBMCs, taken on the day of the yellow fever booster vaccination. This clonotype was sampled from a man aged 25 to 40 who received the YFV17D yellow fever vaccine. The rearrangement links TRBV5-1 to TRBJ1-1; D gene uncertain. The DNA for the CDR3 is TGCGCCAGCAACAACATTCCCAACACTGAAGCTTTCTTT. Protein sequence: CASNNIPNTEAFF.